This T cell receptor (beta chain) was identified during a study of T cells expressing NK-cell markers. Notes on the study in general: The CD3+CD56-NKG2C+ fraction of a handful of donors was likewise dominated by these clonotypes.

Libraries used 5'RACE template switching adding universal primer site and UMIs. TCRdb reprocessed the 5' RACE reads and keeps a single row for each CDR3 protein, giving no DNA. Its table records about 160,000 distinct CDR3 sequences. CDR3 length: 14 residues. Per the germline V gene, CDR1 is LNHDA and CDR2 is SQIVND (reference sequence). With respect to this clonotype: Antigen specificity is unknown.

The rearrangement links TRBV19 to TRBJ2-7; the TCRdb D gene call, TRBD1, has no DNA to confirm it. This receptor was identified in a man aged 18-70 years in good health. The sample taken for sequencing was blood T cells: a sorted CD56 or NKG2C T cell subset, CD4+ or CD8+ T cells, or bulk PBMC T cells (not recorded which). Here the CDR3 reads CASSIDRDAYEQYF.